A selection of T cell receptor beta chains follows, all from one sample in a study of blood T cells in healthy people across ages. TCRdb re-called the 5' RACE reads with MiXCR, one entry per CDR3 protein. The repertoire consists of 1.5 million to 2 million distinct CDR3 sequences, with about 30% occurring once and the leading ten covering roughly 8%. Sequenced input: blood. Receptors originate from a woman in her thirties in good health. CDR3s include the opening cysteine and the closing phenylalanine or tryptophan. D genes are given only for firm matches. Some rows mark clone size as missing; the rest say once, few, many or name a class of expanded clone.

J: TRBJ1-1; size: few; D: -; V: TRBV7-9; CDR3: CASSPLQWGTEAFF; DNA: TGTGCCAGCAGCCCCCTCCAATGGGGCACTGAAGCTTTCTTT
J: TRBJ2-7; size: few; D: -; V: TRBV6-6; CDR3: CASSYSMTENSYEQYF; DNA: TGTGCCAGCAGTTACTCGATGACCGAGAACTCCTACGAGCAGTACTTC
J: TRBJ2-5; size: many; D: TRBD1; V: TRBV12-3/TRBV12-4; CDR3: CASSSTGVEETQYF; DNA: TGTGCCAGCAGTTCGACAGGGGTAGAGGAGACCCAGTACTTC
J: TRBJ2-1; size: few; D: TRBD2; V: TRBV3-1; CDR3: CASSVRLAGGDEQFF; DNA: TGTGCCAGCAGCGTCAGACTAGCGGGAGGTGATGAGCAGTTCTTC
J: TRBJ2-5; size: few; D: TRBD1; V: TRBV5-1; CDR3: CASSLETGGIKYF; DNA: TGCGCCAGCAGCTTGGAGACAGGGGGAATAAAGTACTTC
J: TRBJ2-3; size: -; D: TRBD2; V: TRBV7-9; CDR3: CASRETSGALTDTQYF; DNA: TGTGCCAGCAGGGAGACTAGCGGGGCGCTCACAGATACGCAGTATTTT
J: TRBJ2-5; size: -; D: TRBD2; V: TRBV20-1; CDR3: CSARGGGEEQYF; DNA: TGCAGTGCTAGGGGTGGGGGGGAAGAGCAGTACTTC
J: TRBJ2-7; size: few; D: -; V: TRBV29-1; CDR3: CSVRGATNEQYF; DNA: TGCAGCGTTCGAGGGGCGACGAACGAGCAGTACTTC
J: TRBJ1-2; size: few; D: TRBD1; V: TRBV14; CDR3: CASSQDGTGYLGYTF; DNA: TGTGCCAGCAGCCAAGATGGGACAGGGTATCTTGGCTACACCTTC
J: TRBJ2-4; size: -; D: TRBD1; V: TRBV12-3/TRBV12-4; CDR3: CASNQGAAKNIQYF; DNA: TGTGCCAGCAACCAGGGGGCAGCCAAAAACATTCAGTACTTC
J: TRBJ1-1; size: -; D: -; V: TRBV6-1; CDR3: CASRKWFF; DNA: TGTGCCAGCAGGAAATGGTTCTTT
J: TRBJ1-2; size: -; D: -; V: TRBV7-2; CDR3: CASSPQAGGDYGYTF; DNA: TGTGCCAGCAGCCCCCAGGCAGGCGGGGACTATGGCTACACCTTC
J: TRBJ1-4; size: -; D: -; V: TRBV11-2; CDR3: CASSLEMGGEKLFF; DNA: TGTGCCAGCAGCTTAGAAATGGGAGGGGAAAAACTGTTTTTT
J: TRBJ1-2; size: -; D: -; V: TRBV27; CDR3: CASSLKRVNYGYTF; DNA: TGTGCCAGCAGTTTAAAACGGGTTAACTATGGCTACACCTTC
J: TRBJ1-2; size: -; D: -; V: TRBV20-1; CDR3: CSARGAVGYGYTF; DNA: TGCAGTGCTAGGGGAGCCGTCGGGTATGGCTACACCTTC